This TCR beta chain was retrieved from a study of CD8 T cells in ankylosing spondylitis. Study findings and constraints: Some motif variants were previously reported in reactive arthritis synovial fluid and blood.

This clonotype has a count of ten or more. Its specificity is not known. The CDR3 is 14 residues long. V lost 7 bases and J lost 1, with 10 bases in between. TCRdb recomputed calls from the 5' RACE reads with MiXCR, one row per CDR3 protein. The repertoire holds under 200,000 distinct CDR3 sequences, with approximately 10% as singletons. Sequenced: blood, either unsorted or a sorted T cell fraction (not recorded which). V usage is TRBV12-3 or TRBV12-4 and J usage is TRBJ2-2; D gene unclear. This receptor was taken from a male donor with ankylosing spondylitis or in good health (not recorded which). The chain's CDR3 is CASMDNRNTGELFF. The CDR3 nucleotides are TGTGCCAGCATGGATAATAGGAACACCGGGGAGCTGTTTTTT.